A selection of T cell receptor beta chains follows, all from one sample in a study of blood T cell repertoires in COVID-19. The method was immunoSEQ multiplex PCR; TCRdb's version includes in-frame clones alone and lacks a portion of them. The sample contains 78,000 or so clones, about four fifths of which appear only once. The sequencing sample was made of peripheral blood. Receptor source: a human donor in a cohort sampled during active COVID-19. The CDR3 runs from the conserved cysteine through the conserved F or W. Fields, in order: clone size, J gene, V gene, D gene, CDR3 protein, CDR3 DNA. A D gene is named only where the DNA matches it firmly. Expanded clones get a size class; other rows say once, few or many, or leave the size out.

- | TRBJ2-7 | TRBV4-1 | - | CASSQEQGGSGYEQYF | TGCGCCAGCAGCCAAGAACAGGGAGGGTCCGGGTACGAGCAGTACTTC
- | TRBJ2-5 | TRBV5-4 | TRBD2 | CASSLDQRGGHETQYF | TGTGCCAGCAGCTTGGACCAGCGGGGGGGCCACGAGACCCAGTACTTC
- | TRBJ2-5 | TRBV11-3 | - | CASSFRGEAQYF | TGTGCCAGCAGCTTCAGGGGGGAGGCCCAGTACTTC
once | TRBJ2-6 | TRBV19 | TRBD1 | CASSGRTGSSGANVLTF | TGTGCCAGTAGTGGGAGGACAGGGAGCTCTGGGGCCAACGTCCTGACTTTC
- | TRBJ2-7 | TRBV28 | TRBD1 | CASSNSGTGGQGEAYF | TGTGCCAGCAGTAACTCCGGGACAGGGGGCCAAGGGGAGGCGTACTTC
- | TRBJ1-4 | TRBV28 | - | CASRLPGNEKLFF | TGTGCCAGCAGACTACCGGGAAATGAAAAACTGTTTTTT
- | TRBJ2-7 | TRBV5-1 | - | CASSQLGWQGPYEQYF | TGCGCCAGCAGCCAGCTTGGGTGGCAGGGCCCCTACGAGCAGTACTTC
- | TRBJ1-2 | TRBV5-3 | - | CARSLVVGRRGYGYTF | TGTGCCAGAAGCTTGGTAGTGGGGCGCAGGGGCTATGGCTACACCTTC
- | TRBJ2-3 | TRBV5-1 | TRBD2 | CASSSLTSGGATDTQYF | TGCGCCAGCAGCTCGTTGACTAGCGGGGGGGCGACAGATACGCAGTATTTT
few | TRBJ2-1 | TRBV6-5 | TRBD2 | CASGTSGRNEQFF | TGTGCCAGCGGGACTAGCGGGAGGAATGAGCAGTTCTTC
once | TRBJ2-7 | TRBV6-2/TRBV6-3 | TRBD2 | CASTPAGGSDEQYF | TGTGCCAGCACCCCAGCGGGAGGGTCGGACGAGCAGTACTTC
- | TRBJ2-1 | TRBV9 | - | CASSPAAGSYNEQFF | TGTGCCAGCAGCCCCGCGGCGGGGTCCTACAATGAGCAGTTCTTC